The 26 T cell receptor beta chains presented below share a single source sample, sequenced in a study of blood T cells in healthy people across ages (dated by TCRdb to between 2014 and 2016). The library relied on 5' RACE. Sequencing relied on an Illumina HiSeq 2500. A second about 7 to 12 cycle PCR used a sample-barcoded 5' primer and a J-beta primer mix. TCRdb reran the public reads through fastp at Q25 and MiXCR, keeping productive beta chains. Duplicate CDR3 protein sequences are folded into a single record with the most common DNA and genes. Across this sample there are some 900,000 distinct CDR3 sequences, with roughly 52% seen only once. Around 15% of the sample comes from the top ten. What was sequenced was blood. Receptors were obtained from a young man in good health.

The chain carries TRBV20-1 and TRBJ2-3; 8 bases match TRBD1. Trimming at V came to 0 bases and at J to 4 bases, leaving 3 bases not matched to a gene. The CDR3 has 14 residues. Germline V CDR1 and CDR2: DFQATT, SNEGSKA (reference sequence). CDR3: CSAREWTGPDTQYF. DNA for the CDR3: TGCAGTGCTAGAGAATGGACAGGGCCAGATACGCAGTATTTT.

This sequence joins TRBV20-1 and TRBJ2-2, with 14 bases that match TRBD2. This CDR3 is built from 16 residues. The germline gives CDR1 DFQATT, CDR2 SNEGSKA (reference sequence). The V and J ends lost 3 bases and 3 bases, in that order; junction bases with no gene match: 3. CDR3 nucleotide sequence: TGCAGTGCTAGGGGGACTAGCGGGGGCCACACCGGGGAGCTGTTTTTT. It specifies CSARGTSGGHTGELFF.

This clonotype was found a few times. The rearrangement uses TRBV15 and TRBJ2-3, with 7 positions matching TRBD2. Germline V gives CDR1 LNHNV, CDR2 YYDKDF (reference sequence). CDR3 length: 15 amino acids. Germline trimming cut 3 bases from V and 2 bases from J; bases unmatched to any gene: 5. The CDR3 DNA sequence: TGTGCCACCAGCAGGCGGGGGACCGACACAGATACGCAGTATTTT. Amino acids: CATSRRGTDTDTQYF.

This clonotype was observed a few times. The V call is TRBV19, the J call TRBJ2-1, with D hard to call. Trimming left V 9 bases short and J 6 bases short, with 9 bases between. Germline CDR1 reads LNHDA; CDR2 reads SQIVND (reference sequence). This CDR3 is built from 11 residues. CDR3 sequence: CASLLGNEQFF. Written as DNA, the CDR3 is TGTGCCAGCCTGTTAGGCAATGAGCAGTTCTTC.

The chain employs TRBV14 and TRBJ2-3; tentatively, D is TRBD1 (6 bases). V lost 4 bases and J 4 bases, leaving 12 bases between the germline ends. The CDR3 contains 14 residues. Per the germline V gene, CDR1 is SGHDN and CDR2 is FVKESK. CDR3 region: CASSLQQGSDTQYF. The CDR3 nucleotides read TGTGCCAGCAGCCTACAACAGGGATCAGATACGCAGTATTTT.

Note on this clonotype: A single base separates this from a much larger clone, so it may be a read error. The chain recombines TRBV6-2 or TRBV6-3 with TRBJ2-7; 10 nucleotides agree with TRBD1. This CDR3 is 14 amino acids long. The germline CDR1 and CDR2 sequences are MNHEY and SVGEGT. V was pared by 2 bases and J by 4 bases, with 2 bases of the junction left unmatched. The CDR3, as DNA: TGTGCCAGCAGTTACAGGACAGGGGGGTACGAGCAGTACTTC. It translates to CASSYRTGGYEQYF.

The table lists this clonotype with many counts. The V and J genes are TRBV7-2 and TRBJ2-1, with D possibly being TRBD2 (5 bases). This CDR3 spans 17 amino acids. The ends were cut back, 6 bases at V and 7 bases at J, with 25 bases in the middle. The V gene's germline CDR1 is SGHTA and CDR2 FQGNSA. CDR3 DNA: TGTGCCAGCAGTCCCATGCTAGCTCTACGGGCTTCGAATGAGCAGTTCTTC. It yields the protein CASSPMLALRASNEQFF. The variable domain in full, with the rest retrieved from reference TRBV7-2 and TRBJ2-1, is GAGVSQSPSNKVTEKGKDVELRCDPISGHTALYWYRQSLGQGLEFLIYFQGNSAPDKSGLPSDRFSAERTGGSVSTLTIQRTQQEDSAVYLCASSPMLALRASNEQFFGPGTRLTVL.

This chain links TRBV20-1 with TRBJ2-3; no clear D. Germline V CDR1 and CDR2: DFQATT, SNEGSKA (reference sequence). There are 13 residues in the CDR3. The germline V and J ends were trimmed by 1 base and 2 bases, with 7 bases remaining between them. The CDR3 is CSARVQPTDTQYF. DNA for the CDR3: TGCAGTGCTAGAGTACAGCCCACAGATACGCAGTATTTT.

V and J are TRBV6-2 or TRBV6-3 and TRBJ2-4; maybe TRBD2 (6 bases). The J call may be faulty, since TRBJ2-7 better matches the DNA end. The CDR3 runs to 13 residues. CDR1 is MNHEY and CDR2 is SVGEGT in the germline V gene. As DNA, the CDR3 is TGTGCCAGCACCCAACCGGGAGCCTACGAGCAGTACTTC. It translates to CASTQPGAYEQYF.

The chain joins TRBV28 to TRBJ2-5; perhaps TRBD1 as D (6 bases). CDR3 size: 15 residues. Between the trimmed V and J ends, which lost 3 bases and 4 bases, there was a span of 15 bases. CDR1 and CDR2 (germline): MDHEN, SYDVKM. In nucleotides, the CDR3 is TGTGCCAGCAGTTTCAGGGGAACGGGGAGAGAGACCCAGTACTTC. Translating gives CASSFRGTGRETQYF.

V gene TRBV7-8 combines with J gene TRBJ1-4; 8 bases line up with TRBD1. The CDR3 runs to 15 residues. Germline lookup yields CDR1 SGHVS and CDR2 FQNEAQ. J lost 3 bases, V lost 3 bases, and 3 bases had no gene match. CDR3 region: CASSLEGQANEKLFF. The CDR3 DNA reads TGTGCCAGCAGCTTGGAGGGACAGGCTAATGAAAAACTGTTTTTT.

This rearrangement joins TRBV11-2 to TRBJ2-5, with 7 bases matching TRBD2. Germline values: CDR1 SGHAT, CDR2 FQNNGV. After removal of 1 base from V and 2 bases from J, the junction contained 7 bases not matched to a gene. This CDR3 contains 16 residues. The CDR3 loop is CASSLGALADQETQYF. The CDR3 nucleotides read TGTGCCAGCAGCTTAGGGGCGCTAGCGGATCAAGAGACCCAGTACTTC. The complete variable domain, with remaining parts taken from reference TRBV11-2 and TRBJ2-5, reads EAGVAQSPRYKIIEKRQSVAFWCNPISGHATLYWYQQILGQGPKLLIQFQNNGVVDDSQLPKDRFSAERLKGVDSTLKIQPAKLEDSAVYLCASSLGALADQETQYFGPGTRLLVL.

The chain uses TRBV28 and TRBJ1-2; D not certain. Germline CDR1 and CDR2: MDHEN and SYDVKM. This CDR3 comprises 13 residues. Trimming pared 2 bases from V and 6 bases from J, leaving 10 bases between. The CDR3 DNA follows: TGTGCCAGCAGTTTACAAGATCTCAATGGCTACACCTTC. Translating it yields CASSLQDLNGYTF.

The rearrangement uses TRBV6-8 and TRBJ2-1, with D possibly being TRBD1 or TRBD2 (6 bases each). CDR1 and CDR2 from the germline V gene are MNHGY and SAAAGT. Between the trimmed V and J ends, which lost 0 bases and 7 bases, there was a span of 25 bases. The CDR3 length is 19 residues. The CDR3 sequence: CASSYSSSGGPWLLNEQFF. CDR3 nucleotides: TGTGCCAGCAGTTACTCGAGTAGTGGGGGGCCCTGGCTATTGAATGAGCAGTTCTTC.

The rearrangement links TRBV7-9 to TRBJ2-6; D possibly corresponds to TRBD1 (6 bases). The CDR3 runs to 15 residues. The V gene lost 1 base and the J gene lost 3 bases, with 7 bases spanning the gap. Germline V gene data show CDR1 as SEHNR and CDR2 as FQNEAQ (reference sequence). CDR3 protein: CASSLGQVGANVLTF. The CDR3 nucleotides read TGTGCCAGCAGCTTAGGACAGGTTGGGGCCAACGTCCTGACTTTC.

This clonotype was seen only once. J is TRBJ2-7 and V is TRBV2; possibly TRBD2 for D (6 bases). The CDR3 is made up of 14 amino acids. The V end was cut by 7 bases, the J end by 0 bases, with 13 bases between. Germline-derived CDR1 and CDR2 are SNHLY and FYNNEI. The CDR3 coding sequence is TGTGCCAGCATTCGAGGGCGGGGCTCCTACGAGCAGTACTTC. Its protein is CASIRGRGSYEQYF.

There are a few counts of this clonotype. The V gene is TRBV5-8, the J gene TRBJ1-1, with a possible D match to TRBD1 (6 bases). This CDR3 is built from 15 residues. Germline CDR1 and CDR2: SGHTS and YDEGEE. V lost 1 base, J lost 2 bases, and 12 bases lay in between. CDR3 in amino acids: CASSLRGGSNTEAFF. The CDR3 coding sequence is TGTGCCAGCAGCTTGAGAGGGGGGTCAAACACTGAAGCTTTCTTT. The whole variable domain, filled in from reference TRBV5-8 and TRBJ1-1, reads EAGVTQSPTHLIKTRGQQATLRCSPISGHTSVYWYQQALGLGLQFLLWYDEGEERNRGNFPPRFSGRQFPNYSSELNVNALELEDSALYLCASSLRGGSNTEAFFGQGTRLTVV.

The gene calls are TRBV29-1 and TRBJ2-4; D may be TRBD1 or TRBD2 (5 bases each). The DNA end lines up better with TRBJ2-7; the J call may be wrong. Germline lookup yields CDR1 SQVTM and CDR2 ANQGSEA. The CDR3 sequence is 13 residues long. The CDR3 is CSVGEAGSYEQYF. The CDR3 region has the DNA TGCAGCGTTGGGGAAGCAGGGAGCTACGAGCAGTACTTC.

This clonotype was counted a few times. The CDR3 loop reads CASSYATSSYEQYF. The DNA of the CDR3 is TGTGCCAGCAGTTACGCAACCAGCTCCTACGAGCAGTACTTC. The V gene is TRBV6-5, the J gene TRBJ2-7; D call uncertain. V was clipped by 2 bases and J by 0 bases, with 8 bases between them. From germline, CDR1 is MNHEY and CDR2 SVGAGI. The CDR3 is 14 amino acids.

V gene TRBV4-1 combines with J gene TRBJ2-5; D unclear. Looked up from germline, CDR1 is MGHRA and CDR2 is YSYEKL. This CDR3 region has 16 residues. Trimming cost V 4 bases and J 11 bases, with 26 bases left between them. CDR3 in DNA: TGCGCCAGCAGCCCCGTGATGCGGCTCCACTACAATGAGCAGTACTTC. Its protein is CASSPVMRLHYNEQYF.

This clonotype was observed a few times. The V and J genes are TRBV27 and TRBJ2-4, with 10 positions matching TRBD1. The trim removed 3 bases at V and 1 base at J, leaving 9 bases unmatched. The CDR3 contains 18 residues. Per germline, CDR1 MNHEY and CDR2 SMNVEV (reference sequence). The CDR3 DNA reads as TGTGCCAGCAGTTTGCAGGGACAGGGGTTGGTGGCCAAAAACATTCAGTACTTC. Protein product: CASSLQGQGLVAKNIQYF.

This clonotype appeared a few times. The genes are TRBV6-6 and TRBJ2-5; D gene ambiguous. Per germline, CDR1 MNHNY and CDR2 SVGAGI (reference sequence). Trimming pared 2 bases from V and 4 bases from J, leaving 5 bases between. There are 12 residues in the CDR3. The CDR3 is CASSYERETQYF. CDR3 sequence (DNA): TGTGCCAGCAGTTACGAGCGAGAGACCCAGTACTTC.

This clonotype was observed once. V gene TRBV6-1 combines with J gene TRBJ2-7, with D maybe TRBD2 (5 bases). Germline V lookup: CDR1 MNHNS, CDR2 SASEGT. The V end lost 7 bases, the J end lost 3 bases, and 16 bases lay between the germline ends. CDR3 length equals 14 residues. This chain's CDR3 is CASKARERLYEQYF. CDR3 nucleotides: TGTGCCAGCAAGGCAAGGGAGCGTCTCTACGAGCAGTACTTC.

V is TRBV16 and J is TRBJ1-2; 7 bases map to TRBD1. V was pared by 2 bases and J by 4 bases, with 4 bases of the junction left unmatched. Germline values: CDR1 KGHSY, CDR2 FQNENV. The CDR3 consists of 14 residues. CDR3 region: CASSQTSGGYGYTF. CDR3 DNA sequence: TGTGCCAGCAGCCAAACGTCAGGGGGCTATGGCTACACCTTC.

Details on this clonotype: With only one base between it and a far larger clone, this is likely a read error. The chain employs TRBV4-2 and TRBJ2-1; D might be TRBD1 (5 bases). Germline CDR1 reads LGHNA; CDR2 reads YNFKEQ. This CDR3 comprises 11 residues. For the CDR3, the DNA is TGTGCCAGCAGCCAGGACAATGGGCAGTTCTTC. It specifies CASSQDNGQFF.

The sample holds a few counts of this clonotype. The V call is TRBV12-3 or TRBV12-4, the J call TRBJ1-4, with unresolved D. This CDR3 is built from 12 residues. The V gene lost 3 bases and the J gene lost 11 bases, with 10 bases spanning the gap. The CDR3 DNA follows: TGTGCCAGCAGTTTGGGAGGGTACAAACTGTTTTTT. It specifies CASSLGGYKLFF.